Following are 17 T cell receptor beta chains from one sample sequenced in a study of shared clonotypes between healthy human individuals. The method was immunoSEQ multiplex PCR; TCRdb's version includes in-frame clones alone and lacks a portion of them. The sample shows 2.3 million or so clones, approximately 95% of them seen only once. Input material: naive CD4+ T cells from PBMCs. Subset specified: CD45RA+ positively selected. Receptors originate from a young man in good health. Some clones in this sample may be carry-over from other donors' samples.

The chain combines TRBV18 with TRBJ2-3, with 8 bases that match TRBD1. The CDR3 covers 14 residues. The V segment lost 3 bases and the J segment 5 bases; nucleotides outside the gene matches: 4. Germline CDR1 and CDR2: KGHSH and LQKENI. The CDR3 coding sequence is TGTGCCAGCTCACCGGACAGGGAGAGAGATACGCAGTATTTT. This gives the protein CASSPDRERDTQYF. The variable domain in full, with the rest retrieved from reference TRBV18 and TRBJ2-3, is NAGVMQNPRHLVRRRGQEARLRCSPMKGHSHVYWYRQLPEEGLKFMVYLQKENIIDESGMPKERFSAEFPKEGPSILRIQQVVRGDSAAYFCASSPDRERDTQYFGPGTRLTVL.

The chain employs TRBV5-1 and TRBJ2-5; possibly TRBD1 for D (6 bases). CDR3 length: 14 residues. Per germline, CDR1 SGHRS and CDR2 YFSETQ. The ends were cut back, 5 bases at V and 2 bases at J, with 13 bases in the middle. Here the CDR3 reads CASRGTPQQETQYF. CDR3 sequence (DNA): TGCGCCAGCAGGGGGACACCTCAACAAGAGACCCAGTACTTC. Combining the CDR3 with reference TRBV5-1 and TRBJ2-5 gives the whole variable domain KAGVTQTPRYLIKTRGQQVTLSCSPISGHRSVSWYQQTPGQGLQFLFEYFSETQRNKGNFPGRFSGRQFSNSRSEMNVSTLELGDSALYLCASRGTPQQETQYFGPGTRLLVL.

The J gene is TRBJ2-6, the V gene TRBV7-8, with D unclear. Deletions cut 9 bases from V and 0 bases from J, with 3 bases between. The germline V gene encodes CDR1 SGHVS and CDR2 FQNEAQ. This CDR3 comprises 12 residues. DNA for the CDR3: TGTGCCAGTGACTCTGGGGCCAACGTCCTGACTTTC. As protein: CASDSGANVLTF.

The chain employs TRBV5-4 and TRBJ2-5, with a possible D match to TRBD1 (6 bases). CDR1 SGHNT and CDR2 YYREEE come from the germline V gene (reference sequence). CDR3 size: 16 residues. The V gene lost 0 bases and the J gene lost 5 bases, with 17 bases spanning the gap. DNA of the CDR3: TGTGCCAGCAGCTTGGGGGCACAGGGCGGTGGGGAGACCCAGTACTTC. Its translation is CASSLGAQGGGETQYF.

Comment on this clone: Other nucleotide sequences from this sample produce the same CDR3. This chain links TRBV11-2 with TRBJ2-5, with unresolved D. Deletions cut 5 bases from V and 3 bases from J, with 10 bases between. Germline V lookup: CDR1 SGHAT, CDR2 FQNNGV. The CDR3 has 13 amino acids. CDR3 nucleotides: TGTGCCAGCAGCCTGGCCCCCGAAGAGACCCAGTACTTC. Its translation: CASSLAPEETQYF.

V and J are TRBV28 and TRBJ2-7; D possibly matches TRBD1 or TRBD2 (6 bases each). Germline CDR1 is MDHEN and CDR2 is SYDVKM. V was pared by 3 bases and J by 7 bases, with 25 bases between. The CDR3 is made up of 17 amino acids. The CDR3 sequence: CASSFGGLSGHGWEQYF. The CDR3 bases are TGTGCCAGCAGTTTTGGGGGGCTTTCAGGCCATGGGTGGGAGCAGTACTTC.

The CDR3 reads CASSQGVVSSGGQPQHF. The DNA for the CDR3 is TGCGCCAGCAGCCAAGGGGTGGTATCATCGGGCGGTCAGCCCCAGCATTTT. The chain is built from TRBV4-3 and TRBJ1-5; D gene unclear. Between the trimmed V and J ends, which lost 1 base and 6 bases, there was a span of 19 bases. This CDR3 is built from 17 residues. In germline, CDR1 is LGHNA, CDR2 YSLEER.

This clone was observed once. This chain joins TRBV6-6 and TRBJ2-5; a possible D gene is TRBD2 (6 bases). CDR1 is MNHNY, CDR2 SVGAGI, per germline (reference sequence). V was clipped by 6 bases and J by 5 bases, with 13 bases between them. CDR3 length: 13 amino acids. CDR3 DNA: TGTGCCAGCAGGAACCGGGACTTTGAGACCCAGTACTTC. This translates into CASRNRDFETQYF.

The V and J genes are TRBV7-9 and TRBJ1-1; D might be TRBD1 (6 bases). The V end was cut by 5 bases, the J end by 1 base, with 14 bases between. The V gene's germline CDR1 is SEHNR and CDR2 FQNEAQ (reference sequence). The CDR3 is 15 residues long. The CDR3 protein is CASSPPGHQNTEAFF. CDR3 nucleotide sequence: TGTGCCAGCAGCCCGCCGGGACACCAGAACACTGAAGCTTTCTTT.

CDR3 sequence: CASNPAGFQETQYF. The CDR3 DNA reads as TGTGCCAGCAATCCAGCGGGATTCCAAGAGACCCAGTACTTC. This rearrangement joins TRBV6-5 to TRBJ2-5; 7 bases are a match to TRBD2. The germline V gene has CDR1 MNHEY and CDR2 SVGAGI. V trimming: 7 bases; J trimming: 1 base; junction bases outside the gene matches: 6. The CDR3 is made up of 14 amino acids.

Note on this clone: This sample includes further DNA sequences coding for the same CDR3. The chain joins TRBV18 to TRBJ1-2; no firm D call. The CDR3 is made up of 13 amino acids. Trimming pared 1 base from V and 2 bases from J, leaving 5 bases between. Germline V gene lookup returns CDR1 KGHSH and CDR2 LQKENI. The CDR3 DNA sequence: TGTGCCAGCTCACCACAGGAAAACTATGGCTACACCTTC. It encodes CASSPQENYGYTF.

As to this clone: This sample also contains other DNA sequences that code for the same CDR3. This rearrangement joins TRBV7-2 to TRBJ2-5; a weak D match, TRBD2 (6 bases). This CDR3 contains 13 residues. The ends were cut back, 6 bases at V and 1 base at J, with 9 bases in the middle. Germline values: CDR1 SGHTA, CDR2 FQGNSA. The CDR3: CASSFSGQETQYF. CDR3 DNA: TGTGCCAGCAGTTTTAGCGGCCAAGAGACCCAGTACTTC.

This sequence joins TRBV28 and TRBJ2-7; TRBD2 aligns across 8 bases. J lost 0 bases, V lost 10 bases, and 2 bases had no gene match. The germline gives CDR1 MDHEN, CDR2 SYDVKM. The CDR3 consists of 12 residues. The CDR3, as DNA: TGTGCCACCACTAGCGGCTCCTACGAGCAGTACTTC. Its translation: CATTSGSYEQYF.

CDR3 sequence: CASSLQTAGTDTQYF. The CDR3 nucleotides read TGTGCCAGCAGTCTACAGACAGCTGGTACAGATACGCAGTATTTT. The chain couples TRBV6-1 to TRBJ2-3, with D perhaps TRBD1 (5 bases). V was clipped by 5 bases and J by 3 bases, with 15 bases between them. Germline V CDR1 and CDR2: MNHNS, SASEGT. The CDR3 is 15 residues long.

The chain carries TRBV2 and TRBJ2-1, with 9 bases fitting TRBD2. This CDR3 has 15 amino acids. Germline CDR1 reads SNHLY; CDR2 reads FYNNEI. V lost 7 bases, J lost 7 bases, and 11 bases stayed unmatched. The CDR3 region is CASKEREASRNEQFF. The CDR3 DNA reads as TGTGCCAGCAAGGAGCGGGAGGCCTCTCGGAATGAGCAGTTCTTC.

This clone appeared a single time. The V and J genes are TRBV5-4 and TRBJ2-2; perhaps TRBD2 as D (5 bases). Germline V gene sequence: CDR1 SGHNT, CDR2 YYREEE (reference sequence). The CDR3 sequence is 15 residues long. V lost 1 base, J lost 5 bases, and 12 bases lay in between. The CDR3 bases are TGTGCCAGCAGCTTGAGAGGGCCTGGGACCGGGGAGCTGTTTTTT. The encoded protein is CASSLRGPGTGELFF. Together with reference TRBV5-4 and TRBJ2-2, the CDR3 gives the full variable domain: ETGVTQSPTHLIKTRGQQVTLRCSSQSGHNTVSWYQQALGQGPQFIFQYYREEENGRGNFPPRFSGLQFPNYSSELNVNALELDDSALYLCASSLRGPGTGELFFGEGSRLTVL.

This clone was observed once. The chain has TRBV2 and TRBJ1-4; 7 bases match TRBD1. Germline CDR1 SNHLY, CDR2 FYNNEI. The CDR3 is 14 residues long. Trimming at V came to 11 bases and at J to 8 bases, leaving 14 bases not matched to a gene. The CDR3 DNA is TGTGCCTTCCCGCAAGAAGGGGGCAGGGAAAAACTGTTTTTT. It codes for CAFPQEGGREKLFF.